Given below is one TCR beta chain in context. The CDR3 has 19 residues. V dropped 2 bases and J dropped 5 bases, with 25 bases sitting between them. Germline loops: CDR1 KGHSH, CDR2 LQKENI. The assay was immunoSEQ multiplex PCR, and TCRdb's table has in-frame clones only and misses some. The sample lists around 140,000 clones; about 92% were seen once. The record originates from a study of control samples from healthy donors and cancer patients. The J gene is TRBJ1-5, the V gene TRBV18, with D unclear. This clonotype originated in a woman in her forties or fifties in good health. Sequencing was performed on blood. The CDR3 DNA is TGTGCCAGCTCACCATTGGGGTTGGGGAAAGCCAGGCGGGATCAGCCCCAGCATTTT. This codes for CASSPLGLGKARRDQPQHF.